Sequencing of this TCR beta chain was carried out in a study of blood T cell repertoires in COVID-19. About the research overall: The samples span acute and convalescent COVID-19 from the United States, Italy and Spain. The analysed material was cDNA or gDNA that came from T cells, B-cell-depleted T cells, or PBMCs.

The authors' processing: Scientists estimated how many nucleated cells there were by amplifying reference gene primers. The method was immunoSEQ multiplex PCR; TCRdb's version includes in-frame clones alone and lacks a portion of them. That table furnishes V, J and clone size, whereas the DNA furnished D and trimming. The table records roughly 330,000 clones, about 90% of them present only once. The CDR3 totals 13 residues. V shed 7 bases and J shed 0 bases, with 12 bases lying between them. Germline V gene sequence: CDR1 SQVTM, CDR2 ANQGSEA. The rearrangement links TRBV29-1 to TRBJ1-1; possible D gene TRBD1, 5 bases. Input material: peripheral blood. This clonotype was obtained from a man younger than 35 who had recovered from COVID-19. The CDR3 sequence is CSAREGLNTEAFF. The CDR3 region has the DNA TGCAGCGCTAGGGAGGGGCTGAACACTGAAGCTTTCTTT.